A selection of T cell receptor beta chains follows, all from one sample in a study of graft-versus-host responses after intestinal transplantation. Produced via immunoSEQ multiplex PCR; TCRdb's table is partial and in-frame only. The sample contains 45,000 to 60,000 clones, 85% to 95% of which appear only once. The antigens these receptors bind are not known. The sequencing here drew on unstimulated CD8+ T cells sorted from spleen or lymph node cells, taken before transplant. The receptors here all came from a human donor who was the organ donor for an intestinal transplant. Each CDR3 is given without its conserved first and last residue. Fields, in order: J gene, V gene, CDR3 protein.

>TRBJ2-7|TRBV11-2
ASTPNWGRSSYEQY
>TRBJ2-7|TRBV7-9
ASSLFLQGAYEQY
>TRBJ2-6|TRBV11-2
ASSSETGPYSGANVLT
>TRBJ2-6|TRBV11-1
ASSLGGSGANVLT
>TRBJ2-7|TRBV28
ASSPQGYEQY
>TRBJ1-1|TRBV7-9
ASSLGRNMNTEAF
>TRBJ2-7|TRBV13
ASSGGQGGEQY
>TRBJ2-1|TRBV19
ASSVGATWEQF
>TRBJ2-1|TRBV27
ASSRGAGYNEQF
>TRBJ2-7|TRBV13
ASSLVSGGQSYEQY
>TRBJ2-1|TRBV7-9
ASSEGAGTGVLRGF
>TRBJ2-5|TRBV13
ASSLAGETQY
>TRBJ2-1|TRBV4-1
ASSQETGTFSYNEQF
>TRBJ2-5|TRBV27
ASSLMRGREETQY
>TRBJ2-3|TRBV5-1
ASSFLSYSSTDTQY
>TRBJ1-3|TRBV9
ASSVGNSGNTIY
>TRBJ1-1|TRBV28
ASNRVAEAF